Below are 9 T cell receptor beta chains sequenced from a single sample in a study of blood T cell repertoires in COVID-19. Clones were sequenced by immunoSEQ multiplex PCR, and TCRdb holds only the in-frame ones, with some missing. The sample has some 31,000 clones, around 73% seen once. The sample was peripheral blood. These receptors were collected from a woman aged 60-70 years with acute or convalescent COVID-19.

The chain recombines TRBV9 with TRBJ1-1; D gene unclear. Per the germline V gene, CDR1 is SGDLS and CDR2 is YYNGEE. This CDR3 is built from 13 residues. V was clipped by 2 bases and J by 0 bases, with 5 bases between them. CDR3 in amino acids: CASSVLVNTEAFF. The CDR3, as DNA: TGTGCCAGCAGCGTGTTAGTGAACACTGAAGCTTTCTTT.

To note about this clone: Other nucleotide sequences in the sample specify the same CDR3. CDR3 loop: CASSQALGTGNYEQYF. The CDR3 DNA reads as TGTGCCAGCAGCCAAGCGTTGGGGACAGGGAACTACGAGCAGTACTTC. The rearrangement uses TRBV4-2 and TRBJ2-7; 9 bases are shared with TRBD1. The CDR3 is 16 residues long. The germline V gene encodes CDR1 LGHNA and CDR2 YNFKEQ. V shed 1 base and J 3 bases; nucleotides not matched to a gene: 7.

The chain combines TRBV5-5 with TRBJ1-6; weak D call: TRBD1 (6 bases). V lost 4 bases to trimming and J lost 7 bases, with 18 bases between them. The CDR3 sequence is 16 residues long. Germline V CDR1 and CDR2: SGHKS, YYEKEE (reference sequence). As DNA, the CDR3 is TGTGCCAGCAGCCGGCGGGCAGGGGAAACGAATTCACCCCTCCACTTT. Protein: CASSRRAGETNSPLHF.

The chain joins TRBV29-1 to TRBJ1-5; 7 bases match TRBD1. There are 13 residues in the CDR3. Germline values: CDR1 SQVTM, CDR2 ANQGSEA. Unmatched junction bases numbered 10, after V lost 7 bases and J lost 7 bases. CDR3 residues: CSARGAGGQPQHF. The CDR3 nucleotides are TGCAGCGCACGCGGGGCAGGGGGACAGCCCCAGCATTTT.

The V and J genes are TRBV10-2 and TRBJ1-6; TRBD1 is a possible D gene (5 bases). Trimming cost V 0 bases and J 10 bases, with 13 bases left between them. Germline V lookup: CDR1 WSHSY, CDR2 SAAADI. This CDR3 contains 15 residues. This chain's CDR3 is CASSESKAGGSPLHF. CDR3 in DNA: TGCGCCAGCAGTGAGTCGAAGGCCGGGGGATCACCCCTCCACTTT.

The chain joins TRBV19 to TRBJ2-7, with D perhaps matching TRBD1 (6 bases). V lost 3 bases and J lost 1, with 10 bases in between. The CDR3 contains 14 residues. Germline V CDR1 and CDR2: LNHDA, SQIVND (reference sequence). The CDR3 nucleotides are TGTGCCAGTAGTATTCGGACAGAGTCCTACGAGCAGTACTTC. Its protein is CASSIRTESYEQYF.

In DNA form, the CDR3 reads TGTGCCACCTACCAGCGGGCCGCTTACAATGAGCAGTTCTTC. Protein: CATYQRAAYNEQFF. The chain joins TRBV6-5 to TRBJ2-1; the D gene is possibly TRBD2 (6 bases). V was cut by 10 bases and J by 4 bases, with 17 bases left in between. This CDR3 is built from 14 residues. CDR1 MNHEY and CDR2 SVGAGI come from the germline V gene.

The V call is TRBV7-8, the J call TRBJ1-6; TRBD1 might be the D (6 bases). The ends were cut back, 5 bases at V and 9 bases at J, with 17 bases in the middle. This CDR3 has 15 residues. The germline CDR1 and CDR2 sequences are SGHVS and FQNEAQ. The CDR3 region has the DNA TGTGCCAGCAGCCCGAGAACAGGGAACTCTTCACCCCTCCACTTT. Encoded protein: CASSPRTGNSSPLHF. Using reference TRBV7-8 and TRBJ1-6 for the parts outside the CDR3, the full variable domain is GAGVSQSPRYKVAKRGQDVALRCDPISGHVSLFWYQQALGQGPEFLTYFQNEAQLDKSGLPSDRFFAERPEGSVSTLKIQRTQQEDSAVYLCASSPRTGNSSPLHFGNGTRLTVT.

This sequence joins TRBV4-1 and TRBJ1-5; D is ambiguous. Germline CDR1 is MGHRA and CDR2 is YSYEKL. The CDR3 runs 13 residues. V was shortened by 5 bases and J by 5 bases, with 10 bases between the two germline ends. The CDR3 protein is CASSVGPDQPQHF. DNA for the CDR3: TGCGCCAGCAGCGTTGGGCCCGATCAGCCCCAGCATTTT.